This T cell receptor (beta chain) was profiled in a study of blood T cell repertoires in COVID-19. Study details: The United States, Italy and Spain supplied acute and convalescent COVID-19 samples.

The germline CDR1 and CDR2 sequences are SGHRS and YFSETQ. The CDR3 totals 16 residues. The V gene end was trimmed by 3 bases and the J gene end by 1 base; junction bases not matched to a gene: 8. In the authors' methods: How many nucleated cells were present was estimated from reference gene primer amplification. TCRdb's table, derived via immunoSEQ multiplex PCR, lists solely in-frame clones and lacks some. V and J calls and clone size follow that table, whereas D and trimming were derived from the DNA. The sample yields hundreds of thousands of clones, almost 85% seen once. The rearrangement uses TRBV5-1 and TRBJ1-2, with 8 bases that match TRBD1. The clonotype comes from an elderly woman with acute or convalescent COVID-19. Specimen: peripheral blood. CDR3 loop: CASSSDRGQDNYGYTF. CDR3 nucleotides: TGCGCCAGCAGCTCCGACAGGGGTCAAGATAACTATGGCTACACCTTC.